The T cell receptor beta chain described here comes from a study of T cells after yellow fever vaccination. As TCR cDNA was made by 5'RACE template switching, a universal primer site and UMIs were added. TCRdb redid the calling of the 5' RACE reads with MiXCR, one entry per CDR3 protein. The profile covers hundreds of thousands of distinct CDR3 sequences, with approximately 15% appearing a single time and roughly 13% taken by the ten largest. Per the germline V gene, CDR1 is MNHEY and CDR2 is SVGEGT. This CDR3 contains 11 residues. V lost 8 bases and J 4 bases, leaving 9 bases between the germline ends. This clonotype has a handful of counts.

V and J are TRBV6-2 or TRBV6-3 and TRBJ2-7; a possible D gene is TRBD1 (5 bases). Sequences were derived from PBMCs, sampled on the day of the yellow fever booster vaccination. The clonotype originates from a young man who received the YFV17D yellow fever vaccine. The CDR3 DNA follows: TGTGCCAGCGTCCAGGGATACGAGCAGTACTTC. Translated, it gives CASVQGYEQYF.